This TCR beta chain was observed in a study of cytomegalovirus exposure and HLA in healthy donors (TCRdb year 2017). Context from the whole study: An earlier analysis of a few hundred of the donors reported about 280 Gb of sequence data and roughly 120 million unique TCR beta sequences obtained from approximately 180 million T cells. Both class I and class II loci were covered by HLA typing, at four-digit resolution. A few DR-DQ haplotypes were treated as single units for association and clustering because of strong linkage in the cohort. Donor age, sex, ethnicity and CMV serostatus were compiled alongside the repertoire data. The study aimed to test whether cataloging public T cell receptors could reveal signatures of past pathogen exposure. An earlier analysis of 500 to 650 of the donors applied high-throughput TCR beta sequencing to assess whether each TCR beta V gene segment acted as functional or pseudogenic. A later genetic analysis took genome-wide SNP genotypes for about 55% of the 666 donors and used that subset as a discovery cohort. Among under 450 genotyped donors of the cohort, an average of 235,054 unique TCR beta nucleotide sequences were sequenced per donor, about a sixth of them non-productive. A separate validation cohort of 90 to 150 different subjects was used in addition to the approximately 610-subject first cohort. The number of typed donors differed by locus: roughly 629-640 for A, B, C, DRB1 and DQB1; some 540 for DQA1; 606 for DPA1; and some 450 for DPB1. The study used immunosequencing to profile the T cell repertoires of under 700 subjects and linked those repertoires to cytomegalovirus serostatus. The later analysis used no new phenotypic data to find candidate immune exposures, relying instead on TCR beta sequences and their occurrence across donors. All discovery cohort repertoires had been generated using a single sequencing platform. A later analysis re-analyzed previously published TCR beta repertoires from approximately 670 donors and added high-resolution HLA genotyping to study TCR occurrence patterns. Among the 398 genotyped donors, approximately 81% belonged to the genetic ancestry cluster associated with self-reported Caucasian donors. An early release covering roughly 640 HLA-typed donors comprised approximately 290 gigabases of sequencing data and some 79 million unique TCR sequences. To predict cytomegalovirus infection status, the study combined high-throughput TCR immunosequencing, statistical association of individual TCRs with disease status, and machine learning. Results and caveats for the whole study, not just this receptor: Compared with equally common non-associated chains, HLA-associated TCR beta chains in a later analysis were more clonally expanded and had lower generation probabilities. Strong co-occurrence of HLA alleles, especially DR and DQ, made assigning TCR associations to individual alleles difficult. Because counts were too low, some 16 rarely observed V segments, including chromosome 9 orphons, were excluded from the earlier analysis of roughly 580 of the donors. An association between a missense DCLRE1C variant and V-gene and J-gene trimming of TCR beta chains was found in a later genetic analysis and replicated in an independent cohort. Immune exposure information for the cohort was limited to CMV serostatus. In vitro tests confirmed that three of the cytomegalovirus-associated TCR beta chains recognize cytomegalovirus antigens. Linkage disequilibrium might explain the correlated functional status among segregating V segments, but an unknown experimental factor could not be ruled out. A further reported finding was that TCR beta sequences accurately predicted the HLA-A and HLA-B alleles for most subjects in the first cohort. While some public TCRs were present in many individuals, most TCR sequences turned up only very rarely across donors. In a later analysis, most CMV-associated TCR beta chains were found to appear HLA-restricted, with HLA associations seemingly driven largely by CMV exposure. Because HLA typing was missing for some donors at each locus, association tests included only the typed subset. The presence/absence analyses assumed that sequencing depth was roughly uniform across donors, and that assumption may not be true. In an earlier analysis of 587 of the donors, most TCR beta V segments appeared in productive rearrangements about 87% or about 30% of the time, broadly matching IMGT annotations. The study listed around 160 TCR beta chains as associated with cytomegalovirus. This cohort had only TCR beta chains sequenced, and the lack of alpha or paired-chain data limited which features could be detected. Some IMGT-functional V segments, including TRBV6-2 and TRBV6-3, could not be told apart with the 87-base-pair reads, so those segments were excluded. A later analysis found that TCR association rates varied across HLA loci, with DRB1 alleles showing the most associated TCRs and HLA-C alleles the fewest. The classifier was reported to diagnose cytomegalovirus status with high specificity and sensitivity in both the original cohort and the validation cohort. Compared with the approximately 710-donor mean, donors in an Asian-associated ancestry cluster had fewer N-insertions in productive TCRs, according to a later genetic analysis. A cluster of highly shared sequence variants was judged likely to represent a technical artifact of the sequencing pipeline. The authors suggested that the approach could potentially be extended to other disease states and immunological phenotypes. According to a later analysis, parvovirus B19, influenza, CMV and Epstein-Barr virus appeared linked to several top co-occurrence clusters. Specific HLA alleles were associated with 15,000 to 20,000 TCR beta sequences at a false discovery rate of 0.05 in a later analysis.

Libraries came from the immunoSEQ multiplex PCR assay. For the multiplex PCR, a mixture combining 60 forward primers for TCR Vbeta segments and 13 reverse primers for TCR Jbeta segments was used. The CDR3 region of rearranged TCR beta genes was amplified from genomic DNA by a multiplex PCR assay. Amplified TCR beta libraries were sequenced as 87-base-pair reads on the Illumina HiSeq System. In the original analysis: In a later analysis, tens of millions of unique TCR beta chains were counted across the approximately 670 repertoires, and about 9.9 million of these chains were shared by at least two donors. Raw reads were error-corrected and collapsed into unique sequences by a nearest-neighbor algorithm in which closely related sequences were merged to remove PCR and sequencing errors. V, D and J gene segments were assigned by aligning CDR3 sequences to IMGT reference sequences. For a sequence to be retained, a match of at least six nucleotides was required to both a V gene segment and a J gene segment. A rearrangement was called productive if the CDR3 had no stop codons and remained in frame with V and J, and every other rearrangement was called non-productive. CDR3 was defined according to IMGT convention as the region running from the second conserved V-encoded cysteine to the conserved J-encoded phenylalanine. Sequences without an unambiguous match to a single V gene segment were excluded from the earlier analysis of 500 to 700 of the donors. An earlier analysis of a few hundred of the donors called V segments functional above 56.7% productive rearrangements and segregating when the between-donor standard deviation exceeded 5%. A statistical classification framework was developed to diagnose cytomegalovirus status using the catalog of TCR beta chain sequences. In a later analysis, TCR nucleotide sequences were compared against IMGT/GENE-DB human TR gene sequences so that V and J genes could be assigned. Using the TCRdist pipeline, a later analysis assigned CDR3 sequences along with most-parsimonious VDJ recombination scenarios. In a later analysis, each TCR beta chain was defined by its CDR3 amino acid sequence together with its V-gene family, and reads lacking a unique V-gene family were excluded. A later analysis removed 600 or so highly shared, low-generation-probability nucleotide sequences to deal with suspected cross-contamination and a sequencing artifact. In a later analysis, a clonal expansion index for each public chain was calculated from normalized within-repertoire ranks of inferred template counts. In a later analysis, generation probabilities were computed with a VDJ recombination model fitted to out-of-frame rearrangements, and the resulting probabilities were checked against IGoR. In a later analysis, hypergeometric tests were used to score TCR-TCR, TCR-HLA and TCR-CMV co-occurrence, with a repertoire-size bias correction applied to TCR pairs. In a later analysis, false discovery rates were estimated by permuting HLA or CMV assignments 20 times. In a later analysis, co-occurring TCRs were grouped with DBSCAN, and TCRdist sequence similarity was added when clustering was performed within HLA-allele-positive subsets. For co-occurrence clustering, repertoires with fewer than 30,000 or more than 120,000 public chains were excluded, along with a handful of repertoires with anomalous nucleotide sharing. TCRdb obtained this table from immuneACCESS and retained in-frame rearrangements with V and J assigned. These tables miss some clones; where compared with another copy, unresolved V genes account for less than half of the shortfall, and the remainder is unexplained. The D gene and trimming were derived from the DNA, and the V and J assignments and clone size from that table. The sample records 210,000 or so clones, roughly 91% of which are singletons. Of the sample, approximately 1% is held by the ten largest clones.

Notes on this clone: The clone's antigen remains unknown. There are no base qualities to consult, and no much larger clone falls within one base.

Looking up the germline V gene yields CDR1 MNHEY and CDR2 SVGAGI. Including cysteine and phenylalanine, the CDR3 has 14 amino acids. Left in the record is the CDR3 DNA by itself, 42 bases read in frame from the first base. V is clipped by 0 bases and J by 2 bases, and the sequence between their germline boundaries is 7 bases long. The cohort consisted of 650 to 850 healthy bone marrow donors. At the time of sampling, all cohort members were nominally healthy, though unrecorded immune exposures were likely present. The donor was CMV seronegative and was included in the group of over 300 seronegative cohort members. Each donor provided a peripheral blood sample, and peripheral blood mononuclear cells were used for TCR beta sequencing. Genomic DNA was extracted from the blood cell samples with the Qiagen DNeasy Blood Extraction Kit.

The receptor was derived from a woman aged 18-35 years in good health and CMV-seronegative. The sequence joins TRBV6-5 to TRBJ2-5; tentative D gene TRBD1, with 6 bases matching. Sequences were obtained from PBMCs. The bases are TGTGCCAGCAGTTACTCGGACAGTCAAGAGACCCAGTACTTC. Its protein product is CASSYSDSQETQYF.